A single sample is the source of the 27 T cell receptor beta chains below, sequenced in a study of cytomegalovirus exposure and HLA in healthy donors (dated by TCRdb to 2016 to 2017). Library preparation employed the immunoSEQ multiplex PCR assay. For the multiplex PCR, a mixture combining 60 forward primers for TCR Vbeta segments and 13 reverse primers for TCR Jbeta segments was used. What TCRdb holds here is the immuneACCESS table cut down to in-frame rearrangements. Part of the clones is not present; checked against another copy, under half of the missing clones reflect an unresolved V gene, and the others are unexplained. A total of roughly 200,000 clones appear in this sample, around 88% of them only once. Roughly 0.32% of the sample goes to the ten largest clones. The sequenced sample consisted of PBMCs. Receptors originate from a woman aged 25 to 45 in good health and CMV-seronegative.

This chain links TRBV19 with TRBJ2-2; 7 positions match TRBD1. With 3 bases clipped from V and 6 bases from J, the junction kept 4 bases outside the gene matches. The CDR3 consists of 14 residues. Germline lookup yields CDR1 LNHDA and CDR2 SQIVND (reference sequence). As DNA, the CDR3 is TGTGCCAGTAGTATTGGTCAGGGGGCCGGGGAGCTGTTTTTT. Its protein product is CASSIGQGAGELFF.

Comments on this clone: Compared with germline, one end of the junction differs, possibly owing to a read error. The CDR3 nucleotides are TGTGCTAGCAGCTTAGGCGCGGGAGTCACAGATACGCAGTATTTT. Protein product: CASSLGAGVTDTQYF. The chain recombines TRBV7-7 with TRBJ2-3; 7 bases fit TRBD2. Germline CDR1 is SSHAT and CDR2 is FNYEAQ (reference sequence). This CDR3 spans 15 amino acids. The variable domain in full, completed from reference TRBV7-7 and TRBJ2-3, reads GAGVSQSPRYKVTKRGQDVTLRCDPISSHATLYWYQQALGQGPEFLTYFNYEAQPDKSGLPSDRFSAERPEGSISTLTIQRTEQRDSAMYRCASSLGAGVTDTQYFGPGTRLTVL.

The rearrangement links TRBV6-1 to TRBJ2-7, with 11 bases that match TRBD1. The CDR3 is made up of 14 amino acids. The trim removed 7 bases at V and 6 bases at J, leaving 8 bases unmatched. Germline V gene lookup returns CDR1 MNHNS and CDR2 SASEGT. Written as DNA, the CDR3 is TGTGCCAGCACCCAGGACAGGGGGCGTCCCGAGCAGTACTTC. Translating gives CASTQDRGRPEQYF.

Only a few counts were recorded for this clone. Other DNA sequences in this sample translate to the same CDR3. The CDR3 is CASSIGGNTEAFF. In DNA form, the CDR3 reads TGTGCCAGTAGTATCGGCGGCAACACTGAAGCTTTCTTT. This chain links TRBV19 with TRBJ1-1, with D unresolved. This CDR3 has 13 amino acids. Germline CDR1 and CDR2: LNHDA and SQIVND (reference sequence). V was pared by 3 bases and J by 2 bases, with 7 bases between.

V and J are TRBV2 and TRBJ2-5; the match to TRBD2 covers 8 bases. This CDR3 has 14 residues. Germline CDR1 and CDR2: SNHLY and FYNNEI. Trimming took 7 bases from V and 5 from J; bases not matched to a gene: 9. The DNA for the CDR3 is TGTGCCAGCATAGAGACGGGGGGGCCTGAGACCCAGTACTTC. Residues: CASIETGGPETQYF.

This chain links TRBV7-2 with TRBJ2-4; 8 bases fit TRBD1. In germline, CDR1 is SGHTA, CDR2 FQGNSA. V trimming: 5 bases; J trimming: 4 bases; junction bases outside the gene matches: 7. The CDR3 contains 15 residues. CDR3 in amino acids: CASSPGTGTKNIQYF. CDR3 nucleotide sequence: TGTGCCAGCAGCCCGGGGACAGGAACTAAAAACATTCAGTACTTC. Full variable domain (remainder filled in from reference TRBV7-2 and TRBJ2-4): GAGVSQSPSNKVTEKGKDVELRCDPISGHTALYWYRQSLGQGLEFLIYFQGNSAPDKSGLPSDRFSAERTGGSVSTLTIQRTQQEDSAVYLCASSPGTGTKNIQYFGAGTRLSVL.

The CDR3 sequence is CASSRNNEQFF. The CDR3 DNA reads TGTGCCAGCAGCCGTAACAATGAGCAGTTCTTC. This rearrangement joins TRBV6-1 to TRBJ2-1; D ambiguous. Germline values: CDR1 MNHNS, CDR2 SASEGT. V lost 6 bases, J lost 5 bases, and 5 bases lay in between. The CDR3 has 11 amino acids.

CDR3: CAISTGVGTGELFF. CDR3 bases: TGTGCCATCAGTACAGGGGTTGGGACCGGGGAGCTGTTTTTT. The genes are TRBV10-3 and TRBJ2-2, with 7 bases lining up with TRBD1. Germline assignment: CDR1 ENHRY and CDR2 SYGVKD. This CDR3 comprises 14 residues. Germline trimming cut 5 bases from V and 5 bases from J; bases unmatched to any gene: 5.

The V call is TRBV6-5, the J call TRBJ2-7; 10 bases are a match to TRBD1. The CDR3 runs to 15 residues. After removal of 6 bases from V and 2 bases from J, the junction contained 7 bases not matched to a gene. Germline lookup yields CDR1 MNHEY and CDR2 SVGAGI. The CDR3 sequence is CASSDRTGGPYEQYF. The CDR3 DNA reads as TGTGCCAGCAGCGATAGGACAGGGGGTCCCTACGAGCAGTACTTC.

In this sample, this clone turned up once. CDR3 sequence reads: CASSQETSGSYEQYF. CDR3 bases: TGCGCCAGCAGCCAAGAGACTAGCGGGAGCTACGAGCAGTACTTC. This chain joins TRBV4-1 and TRBJ2-7; 12 positions agree with TRBD2. Germline trimming cut 0 bases from V and 3 bases from J; bases unmatched to any gene: 0. The CDR3 covers 15 residues. Germline V CDR1 and CDR2: MGHRA, YSYEKL.

This chain connects TRBV5-6 to TRBJ2-7; 10 bases match TRBD2. The junction had 11 bases not matched to a gene; V was cut back by 1 base and J by 7 bases. Germline V gene data show CDR1 as SGHDT and CDR2 as YYEEEE. The length of the CDR3 is 16 residues. CDR3 bases: TGTGCCAGCAGCTTGCGTGTGCCTAGCGGGAGTTTAGAGCAGTACTTC. It yields the protein CASSLRVPSGSLEQYF.

V and J are TRBV4-1 and TRBJ2-1; 8 bases are a match to TRBD2. V lost 1 base, J lost 9 bases, and 11 bases stayed unmatched. Germline CDR1 MGHRA, CDR2 YSYEKL. The CDR3 consists of 16 residues. The CDR3 region has the DNA TGCGCCAGCAGCCAAGGCCGGACTAGCCCCCGCGGTGAGCAGTTCTTC. It is translated as CASSQGRTSPRGEQFF.

V and J are TRBV9 and TRBJ2-1, with 8 positions matching TRBD2. CDR1 is SGDLS, CDR2 YYNGEE, per germline. Unmatched junction bases numbered 9, after V lost 4 bases and J lost 9 bases. The CDR3 has 14 amino acids. CDR3 amino acids: CASSLRTAGAEQFF. CDR3 sequence (DNA): TGTGCCAGCAGCCTACGAACAGCGGGAGCTGAGCAGTTCTTC.

This chain connects TRBV28 to TRBJ2-1, with 7 bases identical to TRBD2. The J segment lost 4 bases and the V segment lost 5 bases, leaving 11 bases of the junction unmatched. This CDR3 spans 16 amino acids. Germline CDR1 and CDR2: MDHEN and SYDVKM. The CDR3 sequence: CASSTLWAGEYNEQFF. The CDR3 DNA is TGTGCCAGCAGTACCCTGTGGGCGGGGGAATACAATGAGCAGTTCTTC.

V and J are TRBV10-3 and TRBJ2-2, with 12 bases identical to TRBD2. CDR3 size: 18 residues. V shed 1 base and J 10 bases; nucleotides not matched to a gene: 13. Per germline, CDR1 ENHRY and CDR2 SYGVKD. CDR3 coding DNA: TGTGCCATCAGTGAGTTGAGCGTGCTAGCGGGAGGGCCTGAGGAGCTGTTTTTT. Residues: CAISELSVLAGGPEELFF.

The V and J genes are TRBV27 and TRBJ1-1; D perhaps matches TRBD1 (6 bases). This CDR3 comprises 13 residues. The germline gives CDR1 MNHEY, CDR2 SMNVEV (reference sequence). The V and J ends lost 5 bases and 5 bases respectively, with 12 bases between them. The CDR3 DNA reads as TGTGCCAGCAGTCCCCGACAGGTTACTGAAGCTTTCTTT. This sequence encodes CASSPRQVTEAFF.

This clone was seen more than once but under ten times. The chain links TRBV19 to TRBJ2-6; TRBD1 matches at 7 bases. The CDR3 totals 14 residues. V lost 9 bases, J lost 2 bases, and 4 bases stayed unmatched. Looked up from germline, CDR1 is LNHDA and CDR2 is SQIVND (reference sequence). CDR3 bases: TGTGCCAGCCAGACAGGGCCTGGGGCCAACGTCCTGACTTTC. Translated: CASQTGPGANVLTF.

This sequence joins TRBV5-1 and TRBJ2-1; 8 bases are a match to TRBD1. The V gene end was trimmed by 3 bases and the J gene end by 4 bases; junction bases not matched to a gene: 3. The V gene's germline CDR1 is SGHRS and CDR2 YFSETQ. CDR3 length equals 14 residues. The CDR3 DNA is TGCGCCAGCAGCTCCGGGACAGGTTACAATGAGCAGTTCTTC. Translated: CASSSGTGYNEQFF.

This clone has only a few counts. The chain links TRBV7-9 to TRBJ2-1; 7 positions match TRBD2. CDR3 length equals 15 residues. Per germline, CDR1 SEHNR and CDR2 FQNEAQ (reference sequence). V was pared by 1 base and J by 4 bases, with 4 bases of the junction left unmatched. The CDR3, as DNA: TGTGCCAGCAGCTTAGGTAGCGGGCCTTACAATGAGCAGTTCTTC. This translates into CASSLGSGPYNEQFF.

In this sample, this clone turned up once. V usage is TRBV25-1 and J usage is TRBJ2-1, with a weak D call TRBD2 (6 bases). The CDR3 spans 13 residues. Germline V lookup: CDR1 MGHDK, CDR2 SYGVNS. V was shortened by 6 bases and J by 4 bases, with 10 bases between the two germline ends. CDR3 sequence: CASSAGRYNEQFF. DNA of the CDR3: TGTGCCAGCAGCGCCGGGAGATACAATGAGCAGTTCTTC. Complete variable domain (other parts from reference TRBV25-1 and TRBJ2-1): EADIYQTPRYLVIGTGKKITLECSQTMGHDKMYWYQQDPGMELHLIHYSYGVNSTEKGDLSSESTVSRIRTEHFPLTLESARPSHTSQYLCASSAGRYNEQFFGPGTRLTVL.

To note about this clone: Sequence at one end of the junction differs from germline and may be a read error. The chain recombines TRBV4-1 with TRBJ2-5, with TRBD1 identical over 8 bases. The germline V gene has CDR1 MGHRA and CDR2 YSYEKL. The CDR3 has 13 residues. The CDR3 DNA reads TGCGCCAGCCAAAGGACAGGGCAAGAGACCCTGTACTTC. Its translation: CASQRTGQETLYF.

The count of this clone is one. The rearrangement joins TRBV11-2 to TRBJ2-1; D call uncertain. Trimming removed 0 bases at V and 5 bases at J, with 11 bases between. CDR3 length equals 15 residues. Per the germline V gene, CDR1 is SGHAT and CDR2 is FQNNGV. CDR3 nucleotides: TGTGCCAGCAGCTTAGACCCCACGCGGAACAATGAGCAGTTCTTC. This translates into CASSLDPTRNNEQFF.

V usage is TRBV11-3 and J usage is TRBJ2-1, with a weak D call TRBD2 (6 bases). V was trimmed by 0 bases and J by 7 bases, leaving 13 bases between them. The CDR3 length is 15 residues. Per the germline V gene, CDR1 is SGHNT and CDR2 is YENEEA. CDR3 region: CASSLDPLGGNEQFF. In DNA, the CDR3 is TGTGCCAGCAGCTTAGATCCCCTAGGAGGGAATGAGCAGTTCTTC. Drawing the rest from reference TRBV11-3 and TRBJ2-1, the complete variable domain is EAGVVQSPRYKIIEKKQPVAFWCNPISGHNTLYWYLQNLGQGPELLIRYENEEAVDDSQLPKDRFSAERLKGVDSTLKIQPAELGDSAVYLCASSLDPLGGNEQFFGPGTRLTVL.

The genes are TRBV28 and TRBJ2-4; TRBD2 matches at 7 bases. Looked up from germline, CDR1 is MDHEN and CDR2 is SYDVKM. There are 13 residues in the CDR3. V trimming: 8 bases; J trimming: 9 bases; junction bases outside the gene matches: 10. The CDR3 loop is CASLWGGDGIQYF. CDR3 sequence (DNA): TGTGCCAGCTTATGGGGGGGAGATGGCATTCAGTACTTC.

The chain uses TRBV29-1 and TRBJ1-1; a weak D match, TRBD1 (5 bases). The CDR3 is 13 residues long. Germline V gene lookup returns CDR1 SQVTM and CDR2 ANQGSEA. V was pared by 6 bases and J by 8 bases, with 19 bases between. The CDR3 region is CSVLPGGTYEAFF. The DNA for the CDR3 is TGCAGCGTACTGCCCGGAGGGACCTACGAAGCTTTCTTT.

This chain connects TRBV10-3 to TRBJ2-2; 7 bases are a match to TRBD2. CDR3 length: 15 amino acids. CDR1 and CDR2 from the germline V gene are ENHRY and SYGVKD. The V gene end was trimmed by 6 bases and the J gene end by 0 bases; junction bases not matched to a gene: 4. The CDR3, as DNA: TGTGCCATCAGGGGCGGGGGAGCGAACACCGGGGAGCTGTTTTTT. It translates to CAIRGGGANTGELFF.

V is TRBV5-1 and J is TRBJ1-6, with D possibly matching TRBD1 (5 bases). The germline CDR1 and CDR2 sequences are SGHRS and YFSETQ. V was shortened by 4 bases and J by 7 bases, with 15 bases between the two germline ends. This CDR3 contains 15 residues. CDR3 amino acids: CASSALVGRNSPLHF. CDR3 bases: TGCGCCAGCAGCGCCCTGGTGGGGCGGAATTCACCCCTCCACTTT.